These 5 T cell receptor beta chains share one sample of origin, sequenced in a study of shared clonotypes between healthy human individuals. Only in-frame clones appear in the TCRdb table, and some are missing; sequencing was by immunoSEQ multiplex PCR. Here the sample spans under 650,000 clones, roughly 95% being singletons. Sequencing was done on a sample of naive CD4+ T cells sorted from blood. Subset indicated: CD45RA+ positively selected. Receptors were obtained from a woman in her 30s in good health.

The J gene is TRBJ2-6, the V gene TRBV28; tentatively, D is TRBD2 (5 bases). CDR1 and CDR2 (germline): MDHEN, SYDVKM. CDR3 length: 18 amino acids. With 5 bases removed from V and 1 base from J, the gap between germline ends came to 18 bases. This CDR3 reads CASSDPGNPRSGANVLTF. CDR3 nucleotides: TGTGCCAGCAGTGACCCGGGAAATCCCCGATCTGGGGCCAACGTCCTGACTTTC.

The V gene is TRBV11-2, the J gene TRBJ2-4; 8 nucleotides align to TRBD2. The CDR3 is 14 amino acids. Germline CDR1 is SGHAT and CDR2 is FQNNGV. V was pared by 5 bases and J by 3 bases, with 3 bases of the junction left unmatched. Here the CDR3 DNA reads TGTGCCAGCAGCCTTAGCGGGAACAAAAACATTCAGTACTTC. Amino acids: CASSLSGNKNIQYF.

This clone is a singleton in its sample. CDR3 in DNA: TGTGCCAGCAGCGGTAGCGGGAGTTGGCCAGATACGCAGTATTTT. Residues: CASSGSGSWPDTQYF. The rearrangement joins TRBV9 to TRBJ2-3, with 9 bases identical to TRBD2. The V gene's germline CDR1 is SGDLS and CDR2 YYNGEE. Losses at the gene ends were 3 bases for V and 4 bases for J; bases not matched to a gene: 6. This CDR3 comprises 15 residues.

The chain employs TRBV28 and TRBJ1-5; weak D call: TRBD1 (6 bases). Trimming shortened V by 3 bases and J by 6 bases, and 18 bases separated the two germline ends. Germline CDR1 is MDHEN and CDR2 is SYDVKM. This CDR3 comprises 16 residues. The CDR3 DNA is TGTGCCAGCAGTTTTGCAGGGGATCCTGGCAGTCAGCCCCAGCATTTT. This translates into CASSFAGDPGSQPQHF.

The chain joins TRBV28 to TRBJ1-2, with D possibly being TRBD1 (5 bases). The CDR3 runs to 14 residues. The V end was cut by 8 bases, the J end by 8 bases, with 21 bases between. From germline, CDR1 is MDHEN and CDR2 SYDVKM. The chain's CDR3 is CASQPPGRGWGYTF. Here the CDR3 DNA reads TGTGCCAGCCAACCGCCGGGGAGGGGCTGGGGCTACACCTTC.